This entry is about one T cell receptor beta chain. This clone was detected only a few times. Which antigen it targets is not known. No much larger clonotype is one base removed from it; base qualities were not supplied. The data originate from a study of blood T cell repertoires in COVID-19 (dated by TCRdb to the early 2020s). Regarding the research as a whole: Samples from collaborators originated in the United States, Italy and Spain and spanned both the acute and convalescent phases of COVID-19. The material from the prospective study consisted of cDNA or gDNA derived from T cells, B-cell-depleted T cells, or PBMCs. Subjects who had been exposed to COVID-19, were actively infected with it, or had recovered from it provided the deeply sampled blood TCRbeta repertoires that made up the dataset. The repertoires were released in a freely available public database meant as a resource for research on the immune response to SARS-CoV-2. The samples were drawn from the first 160 participants of the ongoing ImmuneRACE study and from under 1,500 subjects provided by 6 global collaborators. Nearly every sample came with metadata listing a de-identified subject ID, COVID-19 status, age in years and sex. HLA class I and class II types, where available, came from metadata supplied by the sample provider rather than from assay-based typing. What the study reported, not specific to this receptor: The quantity of clinical and demographic metadata differed by source and by participant and was supplied without curation.

Whole blood was collected in K2EDTA tubes by collaborating institutions according to the institutions' own protocols. Collaborator samples were shipped for TCRbeta analysis as frozen whole blood, isolated PBMCs, or DNA extracted from either sample type. TCRbeta CDR3 regions were amplified from genomic DNA using the immunoSEQ Assay, a bias-controlled multiplex PCR. The source study handled its data this way. Within the assay, amplification of reference gene primers was used to estimate how many nucleated cells each sample contained. To quantify the absolute abundance of each unique TCRbeta CDR3 rearrangement, sequence reads were collapsed and filtered. For each sample, productive Simpson clonality was calculated by taking the square root of Simpson's diversity index across productive rearrangements. TCRdb took over this immuneACCESS table, retaining in-frame rearrangements with V and J assigned. Such tables are incomplete; in checked studies, under half of the missing clones stem from an unresolved V gene, and the remainder is unexplained. The DNA was the basis for D and trimming; V, J and clone size are from that table. This sample holds 200,000 or so clones; around 80% were observed only once. The ten biggest clones cover 5.5% of the sample.

Including the terminal cysteine and phenylalanine, the CDR3 comprises 15 residues. Here the CDR3 DNA is all that survives: 45 bases in frame from base 1. Taken from the germline V gene, the CDR1 and CDR2 loops are MNHEY and SVGAGI. V is pared back by 5 bases and J by 2 bases, with 13 bases lying between the germline termini. Material for sequencing was peripheral blood. The V and J genes are TRBV6-5 and TRBJ1-3; D gene: possibly TRBD1, on 6 matching bases. The sequence came from a woman between 65 and 79 years old with acute or convalescent COVID-19. CDR3 region: CASSPQGATGNTIYF. The sequenced DNA is TGTGCCAGCAGTCCACAGGGAGCTACTGGAAACACCATATATTTT.